There are a few counts of the clone carrying this T cell receptor beta chain. These data are taken from a study of T cell clonotyping in hematopoietic cell transplantation. The CDR3 has 13 amino acids. Trimming shortened V by 2 bases and J by 2 bases, and 9 bases separated the two germline ends. CDR1 GTSNPN and CDR2 SVGIG come from the germline V gene (reference sequence). Only in-frame clones appear in the TCRdb table, and some are missing; sequencing was by immunoSEQ multiplex PCR. The sample yields around 3,600 clones, about 16% seen once. The sequence derives from a male patient aged 45-60 years who had an allogeneic stem cell transplant from a related donor, so the T cells may come from the graft donor. Some clones in this sample may be carry-over from other donors' samples. Sequencing used peripheral blood mononuclear cells, obtained 30 days after allogeneic stem cell transplant. This chain connects TRBV30 to TRBJ2-5; possible D gene TRBD2, 6 bases. The CDR3 DNA is TGTGCCTGGAGTCCGGGACTTCAAGAGACCCAGTACTTC. Protein sequence: CAWSPGLQETQYF.